This entry describes one T cell receptor (beta chain). Time point denoted: before trial treatment. Advanced solid tumors lacking tumor-infiltrating lymphocytes were present in eligible patients. The data were obtained in a study of low-dose radiotherapy and immunotherapy resistance in tumors. The J segment lost 3 bases and the V segment lost 11 bases, leaving 13 bases of the junction unmatched. From germline, CDR1 is KGHDR and CDR2 SFDVKD. The CDR3 is 16 residues long. TRAV- and TRBV-specific primers were used for first-strand cDNA, which covered alpha and beta chains. Amplification of TCRs used a constant-region primer and V-primer adapter for approximately 18 PCR cycles. TCRdb reanalysed the reads using MiXCR and keeps one entry per CDR3 protein. This table has approximately 90,000 distinct CDR3 sequences, more than 8% appearing once.

The chain joins TRBV24-1 to TRBJ1-5; 9 nucleotides align to TRBD1. This sequence was found in a male donor with prostate cancer. The sample in question was PBMCs, obtained before treatment. DNA of the CDR3: TGTGCCAGCAAAGGCCCCAGGGACAGGGTCAATCAGCCCCAGCATTTT. This translates into CASKGPRDRVNQPQHF.